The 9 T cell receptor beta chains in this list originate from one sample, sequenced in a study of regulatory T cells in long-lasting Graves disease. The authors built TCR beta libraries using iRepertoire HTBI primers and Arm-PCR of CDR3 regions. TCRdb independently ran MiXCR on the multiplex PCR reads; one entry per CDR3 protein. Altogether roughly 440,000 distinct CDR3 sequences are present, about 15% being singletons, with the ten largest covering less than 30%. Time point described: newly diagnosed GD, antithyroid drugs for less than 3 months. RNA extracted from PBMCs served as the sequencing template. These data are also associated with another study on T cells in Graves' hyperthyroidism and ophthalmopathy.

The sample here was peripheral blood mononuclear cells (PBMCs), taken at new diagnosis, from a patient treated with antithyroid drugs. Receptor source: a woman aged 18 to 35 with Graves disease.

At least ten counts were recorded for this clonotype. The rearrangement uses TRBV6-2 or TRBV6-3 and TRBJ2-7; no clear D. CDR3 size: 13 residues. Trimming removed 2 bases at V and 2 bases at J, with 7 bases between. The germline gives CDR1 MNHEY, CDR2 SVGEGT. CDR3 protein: CASSYMETYEQYF. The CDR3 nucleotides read TGTGCCAGCAGTTACATGGAAACCTACGAGCAGTACTTC.

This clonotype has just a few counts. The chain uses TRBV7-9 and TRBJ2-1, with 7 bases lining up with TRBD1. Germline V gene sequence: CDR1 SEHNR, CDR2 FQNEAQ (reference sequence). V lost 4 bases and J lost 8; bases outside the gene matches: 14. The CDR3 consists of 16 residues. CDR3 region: CASSSPDRESPHEQFF. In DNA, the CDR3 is TGTGCCAGCAGCTCCCCTGACAGGGAATCCCCCCATGAGCAGTTCTTC.

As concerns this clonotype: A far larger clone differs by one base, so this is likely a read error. The CDR3 DNA sequence: TGTGCCAGCAGCTCGGACGGACTAGCGGGAGGTGAGCAGTTCTTC. Translated, it gives CASSSDGLAGGEQFF. The chain links TRBV7-2 to TRBJ2-1, with 14 bases fitting TRBD2. This CDR3 contains 15 residues. Per the germline V gene, CDR1 is SGHTA and CDR2 is FQGNSA. With 4 bases clipped from V and 9 bases from J, the junction kept 5 bases outside the gene matches.

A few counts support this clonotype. CDR3 amino acids: CSAEQVPELFF. The DNA for the CDR3 is TGCAGTGCGGAACAAGTCCCAGAACTGTTTTTT. The V gene is TRBV20-1, the J gene TRBJ1-4; D is uncertain. Trimming cost V 6 bases and J 12 bases, with 14 bases left between them. This CDR3 region has 11 residues. Germline-derived CDR1 and CDR2 are DFQATT and SNEGSKA (reference sequence).

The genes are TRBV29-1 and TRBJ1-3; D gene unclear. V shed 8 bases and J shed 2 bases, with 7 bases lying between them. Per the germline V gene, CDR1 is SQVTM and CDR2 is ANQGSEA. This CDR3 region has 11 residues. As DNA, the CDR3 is TGCAGCTCCCTGACTGGAAACACCATATATTTT. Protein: CSSLTGNTIYF. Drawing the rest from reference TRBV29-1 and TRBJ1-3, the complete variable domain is SAVISQKPSRDICQRGTSLTIQCQVDSQVTMMFWYRQQPGQSLTLIATANQGSEATYESGFVIDKFPISRPNLTFSTLTVSNMSPEDSSIYLCSSLTGNTIYFGEGSWLTVV.

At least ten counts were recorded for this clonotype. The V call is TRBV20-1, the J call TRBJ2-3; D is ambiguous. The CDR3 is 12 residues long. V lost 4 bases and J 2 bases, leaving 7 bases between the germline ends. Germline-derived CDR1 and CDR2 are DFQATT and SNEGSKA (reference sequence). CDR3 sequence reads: CSAMEDTDTQYF. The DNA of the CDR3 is TGCAGTGCTATGGAAGACACAGATACGCAGTATTTT.

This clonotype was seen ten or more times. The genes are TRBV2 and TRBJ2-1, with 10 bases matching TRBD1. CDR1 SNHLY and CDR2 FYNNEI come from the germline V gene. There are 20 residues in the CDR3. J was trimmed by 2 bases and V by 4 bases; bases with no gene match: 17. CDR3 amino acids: CASSVPGTGALEGPYNEQFF. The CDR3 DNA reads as TGTGCCAGCAGTGTCCCCGGGACAGGGGCTTTAGAGGGGCCCTACAATGAGCAGTTCTTC.

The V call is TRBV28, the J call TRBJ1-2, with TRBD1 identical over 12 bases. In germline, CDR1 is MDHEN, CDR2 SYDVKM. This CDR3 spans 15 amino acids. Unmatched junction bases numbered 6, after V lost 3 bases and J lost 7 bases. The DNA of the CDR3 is TGTGCCAGCAGTTTGGCGGGACAGGGGGCGGGTGGCTACACCTTC. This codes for CASSLAGQGAGGYTF.

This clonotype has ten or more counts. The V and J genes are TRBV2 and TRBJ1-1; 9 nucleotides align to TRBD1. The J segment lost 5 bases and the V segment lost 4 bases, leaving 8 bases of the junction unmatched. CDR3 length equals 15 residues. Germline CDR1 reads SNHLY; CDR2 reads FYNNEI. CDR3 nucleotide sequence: TGTGCCAGCAGTGCCTCTACAGGGGGCGGGACTGAAGCTTTCTTT. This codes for CASSASTGGGTEAFF.